Below, 21 T cell receptor beta chains from the same sample are listed, as sequenced in a study of T-cell memory formation after mild COVID-19. TCRdb reprocessed the 5' RACE reads with MiXCR, giving one entry per CDR3 protein. The sample lists under 250,000 distinct CDR3 sequences, roughly 10% occurring once. Material: PBMCs or a T cell subset sorted from them (not recorded which). The receptors were gathered from a man aged 18 to 30 who had mild COVID-19 (a few samples of this study predate the infection). Cell type and time point are not known.

This chain links TRBV6-2 or TRBV6-3 with TRBJ2-7, with D perhaps assigned TRBD1 or TRBD2 (5 bases each). This CDR3 spans 16 amino acids. In germline, CDR1 is MNHEY, CDR2 SVGEGT. V was shortened by 5 bases and J by 3 bases, with 20 bases between the two germline ends. DNA of the CDR3: TGTGCCAGCAGTCTGCCGGGACCGACCTTTTTCTACGAGCAGTACTTC. Residues: CASSLPGPTFFYEQYF.

This rearrangement joins TRBV10-3 to TRBJ2-7; the match to TRBD1 covers 8 bases. CDR3 length: 13 residues. Per the germline V gene, CDR1 is ENHRY and CDR2 is SYGVKD. J lost 3 bases, V lost 4 bases, and 2 bases had no gene match. The CDR3 region is CAISAGGFYEQYV. The CDR3 nucleotides are TGTGCCATCAGTGCAGGGGGCTTCTACGAGCAGTACGTC.

This chain uses TRBV7-9 with TRBJ2-1; D is perhaps TRBD1 or TRBD2 (5 bases each). Trimming cost V 4 bases and J 7 bases, with 11 bases left between them. CDR1 SEHNR and CDR2 FQNEAQ come from the germline V gene (reference sequence). The CDR3 has 13 residues. Written as DNA, the CDR3 is TGTGCCAGCAGCTCGGGACGGGTGAATGAGCAGTTCTTC. It codes for CASSSGRVNEQFF. Together with reference TRBV7-9 and TRBJ2-1, the CDR3 gives the full variable domain: DTGVSQNPRHKITKRGQNVTFRCDPISEHNRLYWYRQTLGQGPEFLTYFQNEAQLEKSRLLSDRFSAERPKGSFSTLEIQRTEQGDSAMYLCASSSGRVNEQFFGPGTRLTVL.

The J gene is TRBJ2-2, the V gene TRBV2; D might be TRBD1 (6 bases). The CDR3 is made up of 16 amino acids. Trimming took 2 bases from V and 0 from J, leaving 10 bases between them. Germline CDR1 SNHLY, CDR2 FYNNEI. CDR3: CASSETGHPNTGELFF. The CDR3 nucleotides read TGTGCCAGCAGTGAAACGGGACACCCGAACACCGGGGAGCTGTTTTTT.

This clonotype has more than one count but fewer than ten. The chain uses TRBV28 and TRBJ1-4; D is undetermined. V was pared by 5 bases and J by 8 bases, with 18 bases between. Per germline, CDR1 MDHEN and CDR2 SYDVKM. CDR3 length: 15 amino acids. The CDR3 coding sequence is TGTGCCAGCAGTGGCGGGAGTACCCTTCACGAAAAACTGTTTTTT. Protein: CASSGGSTLHEKLFF.

J is TRBJ2-3 and V is TRBV27; 8 bases align to TRBD2. The V and J ends lost 2 bases and 4 bases, in that order; junction bases with no gene match: 8. The length of the CDR3 is 16 residues. Germline CDR1 MNHEY, CDR2 SMNVEV (reference sequence). This CDR3 reads CASSLVGGGHADTQYF. The CDR3 region has the DNA TGTGCCAGCAGTTTAGTGGGCGGGGGGCATGCAGATACGCAGTATTTT.

This clonotype was seen at least ten times. V is TRBV6-6 and J is TRBJ1-5, with D hard to call. Germline CDR1 and CDR2: MNHNY and SVGAGI (reference sequence). The CDR3 totals 12 residues. The germline V and J ends were trimmed by 6 bases and 6 bases, with 9 bases remaining between them. The CDR3 region has the DNA TGTGCCAGCAGCCTCGACACTCAGCCCCAGCATTTT. Translating it yields CASSLDTQPQHF.

This clonotype was counted a few times. This chain joins TRBV6-5 and TRBJ2-2, with a possible D match to TRBD1 (5 bases). The germline V gene encodes CDR1 MNHEY and CDR2 SVGAGI. The CDR3 has 12 amino acids. Trimming pared 6 bases from V and 6 bases from J, leaving 8 bases between. This CDR3 is CASRDNAGELFF. Written as DNA, the CDR3 is TGTGCCAGCAGGGACAACGCCGGGGAGCTGTTTTTT.

This clonotype was found many times. Here the CDR3 DNA reads TGTGCCAGCAGCTTAGATCGGCGAAATACGCAGTATTTT. Protein sequence: CASSLDRRNTQYF. V usage is TRBV11-2 and J usage is TRBJ2-3; D ambiguous. Trimming shortened V by 0 bases and J by 7 bases, and 8 bases separated the two germline ends. The CDR3 sequence is 13 residues long. Germline V gene data show CDR1 as SGHAT and CDR2 as FQNNGV.

There are a few counts of this clonotype. This chain joins TRBV4-3 and TRBJ1-2; D gene uncertain. CDR3 size: 15 residues. CDR1 LGHNA and CDR2 YSLEER come from the germline V gene. Trimming took off 3 bases at V and 2 bases at J, with 13 bases between the two ends. The CDR3 loop reads CASSQTEGANYGYTF. CDR3 coding DNA: TGCGCCAGCAGCCAGACCGAGGGAGCCAACTATGGCTACACCTTC.

This clonotype was counted only a few times. The chain uses TRBV6-2 or TRBV6-3 and TRBJ2-5, with TRBD2 matching 7 bases. The CDR3 totals 15 residues. Per the germline V gene, CDR1 is MNHEY and CDR2 is SVGEGT. V was clipped by 4 bases and J by 5 bases; unmatched bases: 10. CDR3 in amino acids: CASSFSQRGEETQYF. The DNA of the CDR3 is TGTGCCAGCAGTTTCTCTCAGCGGGGAGAGGAGACCCAGTACTTC.

This clonotype has more than one count but fewer than ten. The CDR3 nucleotides are TGTGCCAGCAGCGTGGAGGGGCAAGGCGGGGAGCTGTTTTTT. Encoded protein: CASSVEGQGGELFF. V gene TRBV9 combines with J gene TRBJ2-2; maybe TRBD2 (6 bases). The CDR3 spans 14 residues. Per the germline V gene, CDR1 is SGDLS and CDR2 is YYNGEE. V was pared by 2 bases and J by 7 bases, with 12 bases between.

Here the CDR3 reads CASSYSSEGGKQYV. In nucleotides, the CDR3 is TGTGCCAGCAGTTACTCCTCGGAAGGTGGTAAGCAGTACGTC. The chain couples TRBV6-6 to TRBJ2-7; D remains unclear. CDR1 and CDR2 from the germline V gene are MNHNY and SVGAGI (reference sequence). This CDR3 has 14 amino acids. Trimming took 0 bases from V and 8 from J, leaving 14 bases between them.

The chain joins TRBV7-9 to TRBJ2-3, with D unclear. Germline CDR1 is SEHNR and CDR2 is FQNEAQ (reference sequence). V was cut by 2 bases and J by 2 bases, with 8 bases left in between. This CDR3 is 14 amino acids long. The CDR3 loop reads CASSLRADTDTQYF. The CDR3 region has the DNA TGTGCCAGCAGCTTAAGGGCAGACACAGATACGCAGTATTTT.

V and J are TRBV24-1 and TRBJ1-5; D call uncertain. The CDR3 has 12 amino acids. Trimming cost V 4 bases and J 11 bases, with 11 bases left between them. The germline gives CDR1 KGHDR, CDR2 SFDVKD. CDR3 bases: TGTGCCACCAGTGACCCAAGTGGGACCCAGCATTTT. The encoded protein is CATSDPSGTQHF.

The rearrangement uses TRBV13 and TRBJ1-1; possible D gene TRBD1, 5 bases. The length of the CDR3 is 14 residues. V lost 4 bases, J lost 0 bases, and 9 bases lay in between. CDR1 and CDR2 (germline): PRHDT, FYEKMQ (reference sequence). The chain's CDR3 is CASSYRDLNTEAFF. Written as DNA, the CDR3 is TGTGCCAGCAGCTACCGGGACCTGAACACTGAAGCTTTCTTT.

This clonotype was observed a handful of times. The chain links TRBV2 to TRBJ1-6; D remains unclear. Trimming took off 6 bases at V and 7 bases at J, with 13 bases between the two ends. Germline V gene lookup returns CDR1 SNHLY and CDR2 FYNNEI. CDR3 length: 14 residues. The CDR3 is CASSPLAGNSPLHF. CDR3 coding DNA: TGTGCCAGCAGCCCCCTGGCCGGGAATTCACCCCTCCACTTT.

The CDR3 here is CASSLGSMNTEAFF. CDR3 nucleotides: TGCGCCAGCAGCTTGGGGTCCATGAACACTGAAGCTTTCTTT. The chain employs TRBV5-1 and TRBJ1-1; no clear D gene. Trimming cost V 0 bases and J 0 bases, with 6 bases left between them. The CDR3 is 14 amino acids. From germline, CDR1 is SGHRS and CDR2 YFSETQ.

This clonotype came up a few times. The CDR3 bases are TGCGCCAGCAGCTTGAGGTCAGAGACCAAGCAGTACTTC. Amino acids: CASSLRSETKQYF. The rearrangement joins TRBV5-1 to TRBJ2-7; unclear D gene. This CDR3 has 13 amino acids. V was pared by 1 base and J by 8 bases, with 13 bases between. From germline, CDR1 is SGHRS and CDR2 YFSETQ.

This clonotype was seen more than once but under ten times. The CDR3 is CASSRVTATGELFF. In nucleotides, the CDR3 is TGCGCCAGCAGCCGAGTGACAGCGACCGGGGAGCTGTTTTTT. The chain recombines TRBV4-3 with TRBJ2-2, with D perhaps matching TRBD1 (5 bases). Looked up from germline, CDR1 is LGHNA and CDR2 is YSLEER. This CDR3 has 14 amino acids. The germline V and J ends were trimmed by 4 bases and 5 bases, with 11 bases remaining between them.

This clonotype came up a few times. This sequence joins TRBV7-9 and TRBJ2-1, with 7 bases matching TRBD1. Per the germline V gene, CDR1 is SEHNR and CDR2 is FQNEAQ (reference sequence). After removal of 6 bases from V and 9 bases from J, the junction contained 2 bases not matched to a gene. The CDR3 consists of 11 residues. The CDR3 DNA is TGTGCCAGCAGAGACAGGGTTGAGCAGTTCTTC. Amino acid sequence: CASRDRVEQFF.